This TCR beta chain was identified in a study of CD8+CD57+ T cells in acquired aplastic anemia. Study in general: Isolated CD4+ and CD8+ cells, once sorted, yielded DNA averaging 3.2 ug. On average, healthy donors gave approximately 10 million reads for CD4+ cells.

Genomic DNA was employed as the template in profiling TCR beta VDJ and CDR3. From the reads, TCRdb called clonotypes with MiXCR, one entry per CDR3 protein. The sample contains about 130,000 distinct CDR3 sequences, roughly 50% of which appear only once. This clonotype was seen repeatedly, ten times or more. Antigen specificity is unknown. V dropped 6 bases and J dropped 0 bases, with 16 bases sitting between them. This CDR3 has 15 amino acids. Germline CDR1 and CDR2: SQVTM and ANQGSEA. Study-wide results and caveats: Shared by patients and controls, just under 30 CD8+ CDR3s were abundant in patients.

The sample taken for sequencing was sorted CD4+, CD8+, or CD8+CD57+ T cells (not recorded which) from PBMCs. This clonotype originated in a human donor in good health, serving as a control. The V call is TRBV29-1, the J call TRBJ2-3; TRBD1 or TRBD2 may be the D gene (7 bases each). The CDR3 nucleotides are TGCAGCGTGTTGACAGGGAGGGATAGCACAGATACGCAGTATTTT. This encodes CSVLTGRDSTDTQYF.